The clone carrying this TCR beta chain was seen a handful of times. What it recognizes is unknown. The PCR used 60 Vbeta and 13 Jbeta primers. Assay: immunoSEQ multiplex PCR; the TCRdb copy retains only in-frame clones and omits some. Of about 120,000 clones in the sample, 7% to 9.5% were seen once. The V end was cut by 2 bases, the J end by 2 bases, with 19 bases between. The CDR3 is 18 residues long. This specimen belongs to a study of cytomegalovirus exposure and HLA in healthy donors. General study points: Trimming of TCR beta V- and J-genes showed a link, identified in a later analysis, to a missense DCLRE1C variant. Per a later analysis, under 20,000 TCR beta sequences showed association with HLA alleles at 0.05 false discovery rate. Later, an analysis showed that TCR beta chains associated with HLA were more clonally expanded than others that were equally common.

V and J are TRBV6-7 and TRBJ1-3; D is uncertain. TRBV6-7 is treated as an ORF (open reading frame) with a function not yet certain. What was sequenced was PBMCs. The clonotype originates from a woman aged 40 to 49 in good health and CMV-seropositive. The CDR3 region has the DNA TGTGCCAGCAGTTACCCCCGCGGACGGGGAAATCCTGGAAACACCATATATTTT. It is translated as CASSYPRGRGNPGNTIYF.